This T cell receptor beta chain originates from a study of cytomegalovirus exposure and HLA in healthy donors. A multiplex PCR was run with 60 Vbeta primers and 13 Jbeta primers. The assay was immunoSEQ multiplex PCR, and TCRdb's table has in-frame clones only and misses some. Of some 120,000 clones listed, 75% to 85% are singletons. The CDR3 covers 14 residues. Germline CDR1 MNHEY, CDR2 SMNVEV (reference sequence). The V gene end was trimmed by 2 bases and the J gene end by 6 bases; junction bases not matched to a gene: 1. This receptor was taken from a man in his thirties or forties in good health and CMV-seronegative. Source material: PBMCs. The chain recombines TRBV27 with TRBJ1-4; 9 nucleotides align to TRBD1. CDR3 loop: CASSLGTGYEKLFF. CDR3 in DNA: TGTGCCAGCAGTTTAGGGACAGGGTATGAAAAACTGTTTTTT.